The 14 T cell receptor beta chains given below trace back to one sample, sequenced in a study of blood T cell repertoires in COVID-19. Sequencing used immunoSEQ multiplex PCR; TCRdb keeps in-frame clones, though not all of them. Of roughly 130,000 clones in the sample, about four fifths were seen once. The sequenced sample was peripheral blood. All receptors come from a man aged 35 to 55 with active or convalescent COVID-19.

The DNA for the CDR3 is TGCGCCAGCAGCTTGGAAGCCGCGAACACTGAAGCTTTCTTT. Its protein product is CASSLEAANTEAFF. The chain joins TRBV5-1 to TRBJ1-1; D is unresolved. V was pared by 0 bases and J by 1 base, with 7 bases between. Germline CDR1 reads SGHRS; CDR2 reads YFSETQ. This CDR3 comprises 14 residues. Based on the CDR3 plus reference TRBV5-1 and TRBJ1-1, the full variable domain is KAGVTQTPRYLIKTRGQQVTLSCSPISGHRSVSWYQQTPGQGLQFLFEYFSETQRNKGNFPGRFSGRQFSNSRSEMNVSTLELGDSALYLCASSLEAANTEAFFGQGTRLTVV.

A few counts support this clone. V and J are TRBV5-1 and TRBJ2-7, with D unclear. The V and J ends lost 3 bases and 7 bases respectively, with 8 bases between them. This CDR3 contains 11 residues. CDR1 and CDR2 (germline): SGHRS, YFSETQ. The CDR3 loop reads CASSSQKEQYF. As DNA, the CDR3 is TGCGCCAGCAGCTCCCAAAAAGAGCAGTACTTC. Based on the CDR3 plus reference TRBV5-1 and TRBJ2-7, the full variable domain is KAGVTQTPRYLIKTRGQQVTLSCSPISGHRSVSWYQQTPGQGLQFLFEYFSETQRNKGNFPGRFSGRQFSNSRSEMNVSTLELGDSALYLCASSSQKEQYFGPGTRLTVT.

This clone appeared once. The chain links TRBV18 to TRBJ2-3, with D possibly matching TRBD2 (6 bases). Germline assignment: CDR1 KGHSH and CDR2 LQKENI. The ends were cut back, 3 bases at V and 4 bases at J, with 8 bases in the middle. The CDR3 is made up of 13 amino acids. CDR3 in DNA: TGTGCCAGCTCACCGGCGGGACCAGATACGCAGTATTTT. Protein sequence: CASSPAGPDTQYF.

The rearrangement links TRBV6-5 to TRBJ1-5, with 9 positions matching TRBD1. Germline trimming cut 6 bases from V and 6 bases from J; bases unmatched to any gene: 9. The CDR3 totals 15 residues. The germline gives CDR1 MNHEY, CDR2 SVGAGI. CDR3 protein: CASRADRGSTQPQHF. The CDR3 DNA is TGTGCCAGCAGAGCCGACAGGGGGTCTACTCAGCCCCAGCATTTT.

The chain employs TRBV7-6 and TRBJ2-7; tentative D call: TRBD1 (5 bases). Trimming removed 0 bases from V and 3 bases from J, with 9 bases in between. Per the germline V gene, CDR1 is SGHVS and CDR2 is FNYEAQ. This CDR3 is 14 amino acids long. CDR3 sequence reads: CASSLAVTDYEQYF. The CDR3 bases are TGTGCCAGCAGCTTAGCAGTGACAGACTACGAGCAGTACTTC.

The chain couples TRBV12-3 or TRBV12-4 to TRBJ1-5; D is undetermined. The length of the CDR3 is 13 residues. V gave up 5 bases and J gave up 0 bases, with 5 bases separating them. The CDR3: CASSPGSNQPQHF. The DNA of the CDR3 is TGTGCCAGCAGTCCCGGTAGCAATCAGCCCCAGCATTTT.

The chain carries TRBV30 and TRBJ1-1; TRBD1 agrees at 7 bases. The CDR3 spans 15 residues. V lost 5 bases and J lost 7; bases outside the gene matches: 16. The germline V gene has CDR1 GTSNPN and CDR2 SVGIG (reference sequence). The CDR3 protein is CAWGGLRDSLDEAFF. As DNA, the CDR3 is TGTGCCTGGGGTGGTCTCCGGGACAGCCTGGATGAAGCTTTCTTT. The complete variable domain, with remaining parts taken from reference TRBV30 and TRBJ1-1, reads SQTIHQWPATLVQPVGSPLSLECTVEGTSNPNLYWYRQAAGRGLQLLFYSVGIGQISSEVPQNLSASRPQDRQFILSSKKLLLSDSGFYLCAWGGLRDSLDEAFFGQGTRLTVV.

This clone was observed once. The V call is TRBV2, the J call TRBJ2-5, with TRBD1 identical over 11 bases. The junction had 10 bases not matched to a gene; V was cut back by 3 bases and J by 13 bases. The CDR3 runs 14 residues. CDR1 and CDR2 (germline): SNHLY, FYNNEI. The CDR3 is CASSERPGTGGAYF. In DNA, the CDR3 is TGTGCCAGCAGTGAGAGACCCGGGACAGGGGGGGCGTACTTC.

This rearrangement joins TRBV10-3 to TRBJ2-3; the D gene is possibly TRBD2 (6 bases). The germline V and J ends were trimmed by 0 bases and 3 bases, with 16 bases remaining between them. The germline V gene has CDR1 ENHRY and CDR2 SYGVKD. CDR3 length: 17 residues. The DNA of the CDR3 is TGTGCCATCAGTGAGTCGTTCGTGCGGGGTGATACAGATACGCAGTATTTT. Amino acids: CAISESFVRGDTDTQYF.

This chain joins TRBV27 and TRBJ2-1; 8 bases line up with TRBD2. The CDR3 is 15 amino acids. Trimming removed 0 bases from V and 4 bases from J; junction bases left unmatched: 2. The V gene's germline CDR1 is MNHEY and CDR2 SMNVEV (reference sequence). CDR3 residues: CASSLSRGVYNEQFF. In nucleotides, the CDR3 is TGTGCCAGCAGTTTATCGCGGGGGGTTTACAATGAGCAGTTCTTC.

The gene calls are TRBV24-1 and TRBJ2-1; a weak D match, TRBD1 (5 bases). The CDR3 sequence is 15 residues long. In germline, CDR1 is KGHDR, CDR2 SFDVKD. V was clipped by 3 bases and J by 2 bases, with 10 bases between them. The CDR3 sequence is CATSDKDTAYNEQFF. In nucleotides, the CDR3 is TGTGCCACCAGTGATAAGGACACTGCCTACAATGAGCAGTTCTTC.

The genes are TRBV28 and TRBJ2-7, with 7 positions matching TRBD1. The V and J ends lost 3 bases and 1 base, in that order; junction bases with no gene match: 0. This CDR3 has 13 amino acids. The germline gives CDR1 MDHEN, CDR2 SYDVKM. DNA for the CDR3: TGTGCCAGCAGTTTGGGACAGTCCTACGAGCAGTACTTC. It is translated as CASSLGQSYEQYF.

The rearrangement links TRBV27 to TRBJ2-7; 9 bases line up with TRBD1. CDR1 is MNHEY, CDR2 SMNVEV, per germline (reference sequence). The CDR3 consists of 15 residues. The J segment lost 1 base and the V segment lost 5 bases, leaving 6 bases of the junction unmatched. CDR3 loop: CASSLQGAYSYEQYF. The CDR3 DNA reads TGTGCCAGCAGTCTACAGGGGGCTTATTCCTACGAGCAGTACTTC.

V is TRBV7-2 and J is TRBJ2-7, with TRBD1 matching over 7 bases. Germline lookup yields CDR1 SGHTA and CDR2 FQGNSA. This CDR3 has 16 residues. After removal of 2 bases from V and 6 bases from J, the junction contained 13 bases not matched to a gene. CDR3 nucleotide sequence: TGTGCCAGCAGCTTATCTGGACGAGGGGGCGTGGGCGAGCAGTACTTC. It yields the protein CASSLSGRGGVGEQYF.